What follows are 9 T cell receptor beta chains derived from one specimen sequenced in a study of shared clonotypes between healthy human individuals. Assay: immunoSEQ multiplex PCR; the TCRdb copy retains only in-frame clones and omits some. The repertoire includes about 2.3 million clones, approximately 95% of them detected once, and under 0.45% sits in the top ten. Sequencing was carried out using naive CD4+ T cells from PBMCs. Documented subset: CD45RA+ positively selected. These receptors were taken from a man in his late teens or twenties in good health. Some clones in this sample may be carry-over from other donors' samples.

The chain is built from TRBV28 and TRBJ1-2; maybe TRBD1 (5 bases). V shed 2 bases and J shed 3 bases, with 10 bases lying between them. The CDR3 extends over 14 amino acids. Germline CDR1 reads MDHEN; CDR2 reads SYDVKM. This chain's CDR3 is CASSLNQGYYGYTF. In DNA, the CDR3 is TGTGCCAGCAGTTTAAATCAGGGATACTATGGCTACACCTTC.

CDR3 sequence: CASSTGDSGYTF. For the CDR3, the DNA is TGTGCCAGTAGTACAGGGGATAGTGGCTACACCTTC. V is TRBV19 and J is TRBJ1-2; TRBD1 might be the D (6 bases). This CDR3 region has 12 residues. The germline V and J ends were trimmed by 4 bases and 7 bases, with 10 bases remaining between them. CDR1 is LNHDA and CDR2 is SQIVND in the germline V gene (reference sequence).

The chain uses TRBV5-1 and TRBJ2-7; 12 bases map to TRBD1. CDR3 size: 16 residues. V trimming: 4 bases; J trimming: 5 bases; junction bases outside the gene matches: 10. CDR1 is SGHRS, CDR2 YFSETQ, per germline. The CDR3: CASSMGQGASANEQYF. DNA for the CDR3: TGCGCCAGCAGCATGGGACAGGGGGCTTCCGCCAACGAGCAGTACTTC. Combining the CDR3 with reference TRBV5-1 and TRBJ2-7 gives the whole variable domain KAGVTQTPRYLIKTRGQQVTLSCSPISGHRSVSWYQQTPGQGLQFLFEYFSETQRNKGNFPGRFSGRQFSNSRSEMNVSTLELGDSALYLCASSMGQGASANEQYFGPGTRLTVT.

The chain links TRBV5-8 to TRBJ1-1; 7 bases are shared with TRBD1. There are 15 residues in the CDR3. The V segment lost 10 bases and the J segment 1 base; nucleotides outside the gene matches: 13. The germline gives CDR1 SGHTS, CDR2 YDEGEE. The CDR3 DNA reads as TGTGCCTCCCGGGCGAGACAGGGCGCGAACACTGAAGCTTTCTTT. This gives the protein CASRARQGANTEAFF.

The CDR3 DNA follows: TGTGCCAGCAGTCCCCGGACAGGGGGAACAAAGGGCTACACCTTC. It codes for CASSPRTGGTKGYTF. The chain combines TRBV6-1 with TRBJ1-2, with 10 bases lining up with TRBD1. CDR3 length: 15 residues. Germline loops: CDR1 MNHNS, CDR2 SASEGT. Trimming removed 5 bases from V and 8 bases from J; junction bases left unmatched: 11.

The table lists this clone with a count of one. The chain combines TRBV9 with TRBJ2-7; D is perhaps TRBD1 (5 bases). In germline, CDR1 is SGDLS, CDR2 YYNGEE. The CDR3 sequence is 14 residues long. V was shortened by 4 bases and J by 1 base, with 12 bases between the two germline ends. The CDR3 DNA reads as TGTGCCAGCAGCCCCCGACAGCGATCCTACGAGCAGTACTTC. Its protein is CASSPRQRSYEQYF.

The V call is TRBV5-1, the J call TRBJ1-5; the D is unclear. V was trimmed by 0 bases and J by 2 bases, leaving 6 bases between them. The CDR3 has 14 amino acids. Germline CDR1 SGHRS, CDR2 YFSETQ. The CDR3 nucleotides are TGCGCCAGCAGCTTGGAATACGGCAATCAGCCCCAGCATTTT. Residues: CASSLEYGNQPQHF.

The chain has TRBV6-5 and TRBJ2-7; 8 bases align to TRBD2. V was clipped by 6 bases and J by 0 bases; unmatched bases: 7. CDR3 length: 15 amino acids. Germline V gene sequence: CDR1 MNHEY, CDR2 SVGAGI. The CDR3 nucleotides read TGTGCCAGCAGCCATAGCGGGACCTACTCCTACGAGCAGTACTTC. Residues: CASSHSGTYSYEQYF.

Points on this clone: Within the sample, other DNA sequences also encode this same CDR3. The V and J genes are TRBV7-2 and TRBJ2-3; no clear D gene. Trimming removed 1 base from V and 3 bases from J, with 5 bases in between. The germline V gene encodes CDR1 SGHTA and CDR2 FQGNSA. This CDR3 has 13 amino acids. CDR3 protein: CASSLGRTDTQYF. Written as DNA, the CDR3 is TGTGCCAGCAGCTTAGGGAGAACAGATACGCAGTATTTT.